This T cell receptor (beta chain) was obtained from a study of technical replicates of blood from several donors. Clones were read by immunoSEQ multiplex PCR, and TCRdb kept only the in-frame ones, dropping some. The sample has fewer than 60,000 clones; around 90% are singletons. The sequence was obtained from a human donor in good health. Some clones in this sample may be carry-over from other donors' samples. The sequencing input was PBMCs.

The CDR3 DNA is TGCAGCGTGAGCCTGGGAGCGACTAGCACAGATACGCAGTATTTT. This gives the protein CSVSLGATSTDTQYF. J is TRBJ2-3 and V is TRBV29-1; a weak D match, TRBD2 (5 bases). Per germline, CDR1 SQVTM and CDR2 ANQGSEA. The CDR3 runs 15 residues. With 6 bases removed from V and 0 bases from J, the gap between germline ends came to 16 bases.